This T cell receptor (beta chain) came from a study of T cells after yellow fever vaccination. MiXCR was run by TCRdb on the 5' RACE reads, yielding one entry per CDR3 protein. This table holds some 320,000 distinct CDR3 sequences, around 8.6% found once. Study-wide findings and caveats: Compared with primary, the secondary response was weaker and peaked at day 5, not 15. Most clones from primary vaccination resurfaced after the booster (about 95% CD4, approximately 87% CD8).

With respect to this clonotype: Its antigen is unidentified.

The starting material was CD4+ T cells sorted from PBMCs, obtained 5 days after the yellow fever booster vaccination. The source is a man between 18 and 29 years old who received the YFV17D yellow fever vaccine.

CDR3 in amino acids: CASRRFGGGTYEQYF. CDR3 coding DNA: TGTGCCAGCAGGAGGTTTGGGGGGGGGACCTACGAGCAGTACTTC. The chain uses TRBV5-6 and TRBJ2-7; 7 bases match TRBD2. V lost 5 bases to trimming and J lost 2 bases; unmatched junction nucleotides: 10. The CDR3 consists of 15 residues. The germline gives CDR1 SGHDT, CDR2 YYEEEE.